What follows are 23 T cell receptor beta chains derived from one specimen sequenced in a study of T-cell reconstitution after alpha-beta-depleted transplantation in children. TCRbeta library preparation incorporated unique molecular identifiers. TCRdb re-analysed the PCR reads in MiXCR, keeping a single row per CDR3 protein. The repertoire holds roughly 500,000 distinct CDR3 sequences, approximately 12% seen once, with around 5.6% in the top ten. The specimen comprised PBMCs from the stem cell graft donor, sampled from the stem cell graft. All receptors come from a human donor who donated a stem cell graft to a child with combined immunodeficiency.

This clonotype was counted at least ten times. The chain is built from TRBV20-1 and TRBJ2-7; either TRBD1 or TRBD2 may supply D (5 bases each). V lost 3 bases to trimming and J lost 7 bases, with 16 bases between them. The CDR3 is 13 residues long. Germline lookup yields CDR1 DFQATT and CDR2 SNEGSKA (reference sequence). The CDR3 DNA sequence: TGCAGTGCTAGCGGGACGGGGCTTGGAGAGCAGTACTTC. Translated: CSASGTGLGEQYF.

This chain joins TRBV5-4 and TRBJ2-5; possibly TRBD2 for D (6 bases). Germline assignment: CDR1 SGHNT and CDR2 YYREEE (reference sequence). With 3 bases removed from V and 3 bases from J, the gap between germline ends came to 12 bases. This CDR3 has 14 amino acids. This CDR3 reads CASSSFGGEETQYF. CDR3 nucleotide sequence: TGTGCCAGCAGCTCTTTCGGGGGTGAAGAGACCCAGTACTTC.

The chain is built from TRBV7-8 and TRBJ2-3; 7 positions agree with TRBD2. Germline CDR1 is SGHVS and CDR2 is FQNEAQ. The V gene end was trimmed by 11 bases and the J gene end by 2 bases; junction bases not matched to a gene: 13. The CDR3 has 15 residues. The CDR3 loop reads CACETSGAPTDTQYF. In nucleotides, the CDR3 is TGTGCCTGCGAAACAAGCGGGGCTCCCACAGATACGCAGTATTTT.

This clonotype was seen only a few times. The V gene is TRBV29-1, the J gene TRBJ2-7; D is perhaps TRBD1 (6 bases). Germline V gives CDR1 SQVTM, CDR2 ANQGSEA. V shed 8 bases and J shed 2 bases, with 13 bases lying between them. This CDR3 spans 12 amino acids. CDR3 residues: CSRQAFTYEQYF. In nucleotides, the CDR3 is TGCAGCCGACAGGCCTTCACCTACGAGCAGTACTTC.

The chain links TRBV20-1 to TRBJ2-7, with D possibly TRBD1 on 6 matching bases. Trimming removed 3 bases at V and 2 bases at J, with 17 bases between. The CDR3 is 15 amino acids. Germline V gene sequence: CDR1 DFQATT, CDR2 SNEGSKA (reference sequence). The CDR3 bases are TGCAGTGCTAGGGGGCGGAACAGGGCGCCCTACGAGCAGTACTTC. Its protein is CSARGRNRAPYEQYF.

This clonotype came up a few times. This sequence joins TRBV20-1 and TRBJ2-7; 8 bases agree with TRBD1. The germline V gene has CDR1 DFQATT and CDR2 SNEGSKA (reference sequence). V lost 0 bases, J lost 0 bases, and 10 bases stayed unmatched. The CDR3 runs 17 residues. The CDR3 spells CSARDSRTGFGSYEQYF. DNA for the CDR3: TGCAGTGCTAGAGACTCAAGGACAGGGTTCGGCTCCTACGAGCAGTACTTC.

J is TRBJ2-7 and V is TRBV24-1, with TRBD1 matching over 7 bases. The CDR3 is 15 residues long. V lost 4 bases and J lost 2; bases outside the gene matches: 7. The germline V gene encodes CDR1 KGHDR and CDR2 SFDVKD. CDR3 region: CATSDPTGNTYEQYF. The CDR3 coding sequence is TGTGCCACCAGTGACCCGACAGGGAATACCTACGAGCAGTACTTC.

This clonotype was found a few times. CDR3 amino acids: CATSDLGGLAGVSVTGELFF. CDR3 coding DNA: TGTGCCACCAGTGACCTAGGGGGTCTAGCGGGAGTTTCGGTAACCGGGGAGCTGTTTTTT. The chain uses TRBV24-1 and TRBJ2-2; 10 bases map to TRBD2. Germline CDR1 and CDR2: KGHDR and SFDVKD. Trimming cost V 4 bases and J 5 bases; bases outside gene matches: 18. CDR3 size: 20 residues.

The CDR3 is CASSLAGGFGELFF. DNA of the CDR3: TGTGCCAGCAGTTTAGCAGGGGGCTTCGGGGAGCTGTTTTTT. The chain links TRBV12-3 or TRBV12-4 to TRBJ2-2, with TRBD1 identical over 7 bases. The CDR3 runs 14 residues. V was pared by 0 bases and J by 7 bases, with 2 bases of the junction left unmatched.

This clonotype appeared once. The chain uses TRBV13 and TRBJ2-3; D ambiguous. CDR1 and CDR2 from the germline V gene are PRHDT and FYEKMQ (reference sequence). The CDR3 length is 14 residues. V lost 4 bases and J 1 base, leaving 9 bases between the germline ends. DNA of the CDR3: TGTGCCAGCAGCTCAGAGGCAGGCACAGATACGCAGTATTTT. This translates into CASSSEAGTDTQYF.

The chain couples TRBV12-3 or TRBV12-4 to TRBJ2-1; possible D gene TRBD2, 5 bases. The CDR3 loop spans 17 amino acids. V gave up 2 bases and J gave up 5 bases, with 19 bases separating them. CDR3 region: CASSLRGGKVGHNEQFF. CDR3 sequence (DNA): TGTGCCAGCAGTTTACGCGGAGGAAAGGTTGGGCACAATGAGCAGTTCTTC.

This clonotype was found many times. The V call is TRBV5-1, the J call TRBJ2-3, with 11 bases aligning to TRBD2. The germline V gene encodes CDR1 SGHRS and CDR2 YFSETQ. After removal of 4 bases from V and 2 bases from J, the junction contained 6 bases not matched to a gene. This CDR3 is built from 16 residues. The CDR3 sequence: CASSPIAGGPTDTQYF. CDR3 nucleotide sequence: TGCGCCAGCAGCCCTATAGCGGGAGGGCCCACAGATACGCAGTATTTT.

The sample holds many counts of this clonotype. The chain joins TRBV10-3 to TRBJ2-2, with 7 bases matching TRBD2. Per germline, CDR1 ENHRY and CDR2 SYGVKD. Germline trimming cut 8 bases from V and 3 bases from J; bases unmatched to any gene: 6. The CDR3 consists of 14 residues. The CDR3 here is CAIGRGIDTGELFF. CDR3 bases: TGTGCCATCGGGAGGGGAATCGACACCGGGGAGCTGTTTTTT.

A word on this clonotype: Relative to the germline gene, one junction end is altered; a read error may explain this. This sequence joins TRBV7-3 and TRBJ2-5; D remains ambiguous. The CDR3 totals 15 residues. Germline V gene sequence: CDR1 SGHTA, CDR2 FQGTGA. This CDR3 is CASSLIPTDQEAQYF. CDR3 nucleotides: TGTGCCAGCAGCTTAATCCCCACGGACCAAGAGGCCCAGTACTTC. Variable domain in full (rest from reference TRBV7-3 and TRBJ2-5): GAGVSQTPSNKVTEKGKYVELRCDPISGHTALYWYRQSLGQGPEFLIYFQGTGAADDSGLPNDRFFAVRPEGSVSTLKIQRTERGDSAVYLCASSLIPTDQEAQYFGPGTRLLVL.

The sample holds one count of this clonotype. This chain uses TRBV27 with TRBJ2-3; D is uncertain. V lost 6 bases, J lost 7 bases, and 11 bases lay in between. The CDR3 totals 12 residues. Germline CDR1 is MNHEY and CDR2 is SMNVEV (reference sequence). The CDR3 is CASRDHHNTQYF. The CDR3 bases are TGTGCCAGCAGGGACCACCACAATACGCAGTATTTT.

The V and J genes are TRBV11-2 and TRBJ1-1; no clear D gene. Germline-derived CDR1 and CDR2 are SGHAT and FQNNGV. V dropped 0 bases and J dropped 9 bases, with 14 bases sitting between them. This CDR3 has 14 amino acids. CDR3 DNA: TGTGCCAGCAGCTTAGAAGGGAGGGCAGCCCAAGCTTTCTTT. This translates into CASSLEGRAAQAFF.

This clonotype was detected many times. The rearrangement links TRBV29-1 to TRBJ2-1; the match to TRBD1 covers 7 bases. Germline V gene sequence: CDR1 SQVTM, CDR2 ANQGSEA. The CDR3 sequence is 12 residues long. Losses at the gene ends were 5 bases for V and 8 bases for J; bases not matched to a gene: 6. The CDR3 coding sequence is TGCAGCGTTCCGGGACAGAAGTATGAGCAGTTCTTC. Translated, it gives CSVPGQKYEQFF.

The chain carries TRBV20-1 and TRBJ1-2, with TRBD1 identical over 10 bases. Trimming at V came to 1 base and at J to 8 bases, leaving 7 bases not matched to a gene. The CDR3 length is 14 residues. Germline CDR1 is DFQATT and CDR2 is SNEGSKA (reference sequence). CDR3 amino acids: CSARAPGTGEGYTF. The CDR3 DNA reads TGCAGTGCTAGAGCCCCCGGGACAGGGGAAGGCTACACCTTC.

This clonotype showed up just a few times. This chain links TRBV7-2 with TRBJ1-1, with D unclear. The germline CDR1 and CDR2 sequences are SGHTA and FQGNSA. The V and J ends lost 1 base and 0 bases respectively, with 9 bases between them. This CDR3 has 15 amino acids. In DNA, the CDR3 is TGTGCCAGCAGCTTAGTAGTTCTCATGAACACTGAAGCTTTCTTT. Protein: CASSLVVLMNTEAFF.

This clonotype came up many times. This chain links TRBV6-1 with TRBJ2-7; maybe TRBD1 (6 bases). The CDR3 has 16 residues. Germline CDR1 is MNHNS and CDR2 is SASEGT. V lost 7 bases to trimming and J lost 0 bases, with 19 bases between them. CDR3 residues: CASTLGPDRFSYEQYF. The CDR3 DNA is TGTGCCAGCACCTTAGGTCCGGACAGATTCTCCTACGAGCAGTACTTC.

This sequence joins TRBV11-3 and TRBJ2-5; no reliable D call. CDR1 SGHNT and CDR2 YENEEA come from the germline V gene. V lost 6 bases and J lost 2, with 22 bases in between. This CDR3 is 17 amino acids long. CDR3 amino acids: CASSHNRLTTLQETQYF. The CDR3 bases are TGTGCCAGCAGTCATAATAGGCTCACAACCCTACAAGAGACCCAGTACTTC.

The sample holds a few counts of this clonotype. The chain couples TRBV12-3 or TRBV12-4 to TRBJ2-1; D is uncertain. V was trimmed by 7 bases and J by 5 bases, leaving 18 bases between them. The CDR3 length is 15 residues. The CDR3 nucleotides are TGTGCCAGCACCTTGAAGGTTTATGGTAACAATGAGCAGTTCTTC. This translates into CASTLKVYGNNEQFF.

This clonotype was seen ten or more times. V is TRBV12-3 or TRBV12-4 and J is TRBJ2-3, with 8 bases fitting TRBD1. V dropped 5 bases and J dropped 4; count of bases not matched to a gene: 5. The CDR3 extends over 14 amino acids. CDR3 amino acids: CASSRTGRSDTQYF. The CDR3 nucleotides are TGTGCCAGCAGTCGGACAGGGAGGTCAGATACGCAGTATTTT.